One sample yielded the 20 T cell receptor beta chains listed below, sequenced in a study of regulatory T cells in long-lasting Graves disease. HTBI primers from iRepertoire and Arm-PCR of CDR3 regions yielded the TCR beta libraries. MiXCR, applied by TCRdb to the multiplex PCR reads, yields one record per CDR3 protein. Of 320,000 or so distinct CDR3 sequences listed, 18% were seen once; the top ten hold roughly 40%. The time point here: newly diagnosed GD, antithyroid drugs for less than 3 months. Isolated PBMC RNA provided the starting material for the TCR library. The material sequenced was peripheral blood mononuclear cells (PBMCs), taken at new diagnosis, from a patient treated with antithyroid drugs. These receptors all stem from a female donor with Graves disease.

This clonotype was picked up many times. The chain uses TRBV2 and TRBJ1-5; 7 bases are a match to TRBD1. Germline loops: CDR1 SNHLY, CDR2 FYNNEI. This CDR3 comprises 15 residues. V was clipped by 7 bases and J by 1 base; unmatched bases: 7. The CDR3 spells CASTLSGGSNQPQHF. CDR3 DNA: TGTGCCAGCACCCTCTCAGGGGGGAGCAATCAGCCCCAGCATTTT.

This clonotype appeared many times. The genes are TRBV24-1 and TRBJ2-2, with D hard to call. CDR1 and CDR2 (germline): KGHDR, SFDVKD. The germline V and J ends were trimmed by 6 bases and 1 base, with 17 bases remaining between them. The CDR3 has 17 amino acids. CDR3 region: CATSSSVPPRNTGELFF. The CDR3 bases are TGTGCCACCAGTTCATCCGTCCCCCCAAGGAACACCGGGGAGCTGTTTTTT.

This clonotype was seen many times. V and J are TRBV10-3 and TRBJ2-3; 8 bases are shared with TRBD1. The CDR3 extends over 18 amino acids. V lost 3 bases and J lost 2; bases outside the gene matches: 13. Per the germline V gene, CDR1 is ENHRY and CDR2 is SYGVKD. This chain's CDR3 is CAISDGLGGQGFTDTQYF. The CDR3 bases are TGTGCCATCAGTGATGGCCTCGGCGGACAGGGATTCACAGATACGCAGTATTTT.

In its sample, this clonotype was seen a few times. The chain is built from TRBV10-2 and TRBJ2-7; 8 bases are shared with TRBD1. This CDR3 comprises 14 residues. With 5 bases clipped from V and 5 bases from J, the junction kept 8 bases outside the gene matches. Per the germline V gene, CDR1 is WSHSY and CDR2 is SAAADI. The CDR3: CASSPGGAKNEQYF. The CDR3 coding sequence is TGCGCCAGCAGTCCAGGGGGCGCAAAGAACGAGCAGTACTTC.

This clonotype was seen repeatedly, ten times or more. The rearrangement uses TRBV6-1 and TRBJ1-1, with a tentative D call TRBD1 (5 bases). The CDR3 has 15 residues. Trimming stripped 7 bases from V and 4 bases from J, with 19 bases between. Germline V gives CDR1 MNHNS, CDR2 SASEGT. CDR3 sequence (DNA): TGTGCCAGCATTCCAAGCAGGGCCAAGGCCACTGAAGCTTTCTTT. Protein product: CASIPSRAKATEAFF.

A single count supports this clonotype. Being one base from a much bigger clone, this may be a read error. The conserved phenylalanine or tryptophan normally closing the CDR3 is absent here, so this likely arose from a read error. The CDR3 DNA reads as TGTGCCAGCAGTTACGGAGTAGCGGGACGGGGTGAGACCCAGTACCTC. Protein product: CASSYGVAGRGETQYL. The chain couples TRBV6-9 to TRBJ2-5, with TRBD2 identical over 8 bases. Losses at the gene ends were 3 bases for V and 5 bases for J; bases not matched to a gene: 11. CDR3 length equals 16 residues. From germline, CDR1 is MNHGY and CDR2 SVAAGI.

CDR3 residues: CASSPGSTDYEQYF. In DNA, the CDR3 is TGTGCCAGCTCACCGGGTAGCACAGATTACGAGCAGTACTTC. The chain links TRBV18 to TRBJ2-7; D unclear. Trimming pared 3 bases from V and 4 bases from J, leaving 13 bases between. CDR3 length equals 14 residues. Germline assignment: CDR1 KGHSH and CDR2 LQKENI.

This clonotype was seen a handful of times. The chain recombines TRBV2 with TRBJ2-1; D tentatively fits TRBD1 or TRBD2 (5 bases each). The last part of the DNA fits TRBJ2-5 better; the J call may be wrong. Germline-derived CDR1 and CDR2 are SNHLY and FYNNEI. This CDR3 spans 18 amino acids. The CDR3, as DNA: TGTGCCAGCAGTGAAGCGCCCACGGGGCAGGGTGGTATAGAGACCCAGTACTTC. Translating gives CASSEAPTGQGGIETQYF.

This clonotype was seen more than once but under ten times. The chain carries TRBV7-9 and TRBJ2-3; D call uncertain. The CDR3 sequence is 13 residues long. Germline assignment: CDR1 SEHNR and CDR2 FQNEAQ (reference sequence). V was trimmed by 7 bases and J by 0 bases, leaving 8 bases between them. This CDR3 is CASILGSTDTQYF. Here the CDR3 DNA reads TGTGCCAGCATCCTGGGGAGCACAGATACGCAGTATTTT.

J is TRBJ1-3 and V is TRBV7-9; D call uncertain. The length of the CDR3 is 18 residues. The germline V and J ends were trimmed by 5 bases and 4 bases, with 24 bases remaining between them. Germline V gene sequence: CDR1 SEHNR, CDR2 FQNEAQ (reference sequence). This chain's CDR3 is CASSPPRGGTRSGNTIYF. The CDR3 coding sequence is TGTGCCAGCAGCCCCCCCCGCGGAGGAACGAGGTCCGGAAACACCATATATTTT.

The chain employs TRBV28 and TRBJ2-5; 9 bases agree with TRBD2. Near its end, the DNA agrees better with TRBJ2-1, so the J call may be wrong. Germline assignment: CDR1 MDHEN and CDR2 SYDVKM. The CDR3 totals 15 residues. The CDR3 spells CASSLLAGGVDEQFF. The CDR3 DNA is TGTGCCAGCAGTTTACTCGCGGGAGGGGTCGATGAGCAGTTCTTC.

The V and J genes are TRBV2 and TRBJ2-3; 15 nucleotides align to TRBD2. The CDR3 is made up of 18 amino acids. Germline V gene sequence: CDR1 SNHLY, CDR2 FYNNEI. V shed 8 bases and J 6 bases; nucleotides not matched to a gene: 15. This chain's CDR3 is CASGWTSGRAVTADTQYF. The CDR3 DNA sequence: TGTGCCAGCGGATGGACTAGCGGGAGGGCCGTCACGGCGGATACGCAGTATTTT.

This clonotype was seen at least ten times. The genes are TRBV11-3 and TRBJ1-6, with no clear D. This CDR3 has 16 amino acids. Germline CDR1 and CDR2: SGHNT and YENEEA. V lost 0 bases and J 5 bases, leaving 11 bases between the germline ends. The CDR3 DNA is TGTGCCAGCAGCTTAGATGGAGCTGGGGATAATTCACCCCTCCACTTT. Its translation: CASSLDGAGDNSPLHF.

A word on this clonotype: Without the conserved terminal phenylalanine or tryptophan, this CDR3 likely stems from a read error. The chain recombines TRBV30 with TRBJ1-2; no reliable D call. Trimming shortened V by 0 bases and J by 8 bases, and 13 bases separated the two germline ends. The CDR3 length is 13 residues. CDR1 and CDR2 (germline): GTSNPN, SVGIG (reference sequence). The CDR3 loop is CAWSVDDFYGYTC. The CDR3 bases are TGTGCCTGGAGTGTAGATGACTTTTACGGCTACACCTGC.

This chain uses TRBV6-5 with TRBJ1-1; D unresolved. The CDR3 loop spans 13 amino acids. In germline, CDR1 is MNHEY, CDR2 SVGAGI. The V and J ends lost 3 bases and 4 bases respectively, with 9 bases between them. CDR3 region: CASSYIGTTEAFF. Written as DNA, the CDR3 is TGTGCCAGCAGTTATATAGGTACCACTGAAGCTTTCTTT.

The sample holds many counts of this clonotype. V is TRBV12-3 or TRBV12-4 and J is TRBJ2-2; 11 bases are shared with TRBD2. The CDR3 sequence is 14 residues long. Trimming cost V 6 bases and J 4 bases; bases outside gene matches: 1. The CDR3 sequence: CASRTSGITGELFF. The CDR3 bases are TGTGCCAGCAGGACTAGCGGGATCACCGGGGAGCTGTTTTTT.

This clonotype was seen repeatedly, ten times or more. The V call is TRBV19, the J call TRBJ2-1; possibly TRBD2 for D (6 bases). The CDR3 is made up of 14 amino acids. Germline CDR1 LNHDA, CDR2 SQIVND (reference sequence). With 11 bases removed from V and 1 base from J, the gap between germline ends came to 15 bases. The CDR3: CASWAGRSYNEQFF. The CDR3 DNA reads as TGTGCCTCTTGGGCGGGAAGGTCCTACAATGAGCAGTTCTTC. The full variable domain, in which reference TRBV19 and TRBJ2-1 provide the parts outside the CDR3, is DGGITQSPKYLFRKEGQNVTLSCEQNLNHDAMYWYRQDPGQGLRLIYYSQIVNDFQKGDIAEGYSVSREKKESFPLTVTSAQKNPTAFYLCASWAGRSYNEQFFGPGTRLTVL.

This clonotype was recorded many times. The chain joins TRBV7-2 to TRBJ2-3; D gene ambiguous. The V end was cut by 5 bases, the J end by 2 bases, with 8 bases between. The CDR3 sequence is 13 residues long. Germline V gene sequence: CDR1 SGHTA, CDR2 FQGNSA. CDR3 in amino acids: CASSLLPTDTQYF. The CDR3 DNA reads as TGTGCCAGCAGCCTCTTGCCCACAGATACGCAGTATTTT.

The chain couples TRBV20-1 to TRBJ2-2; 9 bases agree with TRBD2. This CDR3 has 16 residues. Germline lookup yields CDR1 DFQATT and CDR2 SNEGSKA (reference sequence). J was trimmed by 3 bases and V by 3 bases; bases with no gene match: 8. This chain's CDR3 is CSARKASGIYTGELFF. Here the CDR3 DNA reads TGCAGTGCTAGGAAGGCTAGCGGGATCTACACCGGGGAGCTGTTTTTT.

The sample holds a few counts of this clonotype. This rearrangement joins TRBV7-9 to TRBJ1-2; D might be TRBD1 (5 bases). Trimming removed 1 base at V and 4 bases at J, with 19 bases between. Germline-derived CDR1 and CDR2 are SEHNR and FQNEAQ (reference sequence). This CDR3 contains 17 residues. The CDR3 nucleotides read TGTGCCAGCAGCTTAGTTGGGTCAGGGCGTCGAGGCTATGGCTACACCTTC. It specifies CASSLVGSGRRGYGYTF.